The 9 T cell receptor beta chains reported below all come from one sample, sequenced in a study of T cell responses to AZD1222 COVID-19 vaccine. Produced via immunoSEQ multiplex PCR; TCRdb's table is partial and in-frame only. The table lists roughly 130,000 clones, just over 85% of them singletons. The sample in question was peripheral blood, obtained on day 0 of MenACWY control vaccination. These receptors all come from an adult in good health.

V and J are TRBV5-1 and TRBJ1-5, with D tentatively TRBD1 (6 bases). Deletions cut 0 bases from V and 7 bases from J, with 14 bases between. Germline loops: CDR1 SGHRS, CDR2 YFSETQ. This CDR3 comprises 15 residues. CDR3 nucleotide sequence: TGCGCCAGCAGCTTGGCATCCGGGGGCGACCAGCCCCAGCATTTT. This codes for CASSLASGGDQPQHF.

The V call is TRBV2, the J call TRBJ2-5; D gene ambiguous. The CDR3 has 13 amino acids. The V gene's germline CDR1 is SNHLY and CDR2 FYNNEI. V was pared by 7 bases and J by 3 bases, with 12 bases between. The CDR3 here is CASMTLWEETQYF. Written as DNA, the CDR3 is TGTGCCAGCATGACGTTGTGGGAAGAGACCCAGTACTTC.

The chain employs TRBV25-1 and TRBJ1-6; 9 nucleotides line up with TRBD1. With 6 bases clipped from V and 7 bases from J, the junction kept 4 bases outside the gene matches. The CDR3 runs to 14 residues. Germline V gives CDR1 MGHDK, CDR2 SYGVNS. CDR3 protein: CASSRDRVNSPLHF. CDR3 nucleotide sequence: TGTGCCAGCAGCCGGGACAGGGTAAATTCACCCCTCCACTTT.

The chain uses TRBV7-2 and TRBJ2-2; 7 bases align to TRBD2. The CDR3 length is 15 residues. Per the germline V gene, CDR1 is SGHTA and CDR2 is FQGNSA. The V and J ends lost 5 bases and 3 bases, in that order; junction bases with no gene match: 6. CDR3 nucleotides: TGTGCCAGCAGCGGGGGGGTCAGCTACACCGGGGAGCTGTTTTTT. Protein sequence: CASSGGVSYTGELFF.

CDR3 amino acids: CASSRQAARGYEQYF. Written as DNA, the CDR3 is TGTGCCAGCAGCCGACAGGCGGCTCGCGGCTACGAGCAGTACTTC. The chain employs TRBV5-5 and TRBJ2-7, with D possibly being TRBD1 (6 bases). Germline V gives CDR1 SGHKS, CDR2 YYEKEE (reference sequence). The CDR3 runs to 15 residues. V was clipped by 4 bases and J by 3 bases, with 17 bases between them. Supplemented by reference TRBV5-5 and TRBJ2-7, the full variable domain reads DAGVTQSPTHLIKTRGQQVTLRCSPISGHKSVSWYQQVLGQGPQFIFQYYEKEERGRGNFPDRFSARQFPNYSSELNVNALLLGDSALYLCASSRQAARGYEQYFGPGTRLTVT.

V usage is TRBV30 and J usage is TRBJ2-7; no definite D call. Looked up from germline, CDR1 is GTSNPN and CDR2 is SVGIG (reference sequence). The CDR3 spans 11 residues. The CDR3 loop is CAQADPYEQYF. DNA of the CDR3: TGTGCGCAGGCGGACCCCTACGAGCAGTACTTC.

This chain links TRBV7-9 with TRBJ2-5; D might be TRBD1 (6 bases). The CDR3 is 14 residues long. V lost 10 bases, J lost 1 base, and 16 bases lay in between. Germline lookup yields CDR1 SEHNR and CDR2 FQNEAQ (reference sequence). This CDR3 is CATEDRTSQETQYF. CDR3 sequence (DNA): TGTGCCACCGAAGACAGGACCTCCCAAGAGACCCAGTACTTC.

The V call is TRBV6-2 or TRBV6-3, the J call TRBJ2-7; D is unclear. This CDR3 is built from 12 residues. Trimming took off 4 bases at V and 7 bases at J, with 11 bases between the two ends. From germline, CDR1 is MNHEY and CDR2 SVGEGT. The CDR3 loop is CASSLSRREQYF. In nucleotides, the CDR3 is TGTGCCAGCAGTTTATCCCGTAGGGAGCAGTACTTC.

This clone was seen just once. The genes are TRBV2 and TRBJ2-1; perhaps TRBD2 as D (6 bases). The germline V gene has CDR1 SNHLY and CDR2 FYNNEI. Trimming pared 7 bases from V and 6 bases from J, leaving 19 bases between. The CDR3 sequence is 15 residues long. CDR3 sequence reads: CASKGITIGGNEQFF. For the CDR3, the DNA is TGTGCCAGCAAGGGAATCACGATCGGGGGCAATGAGCAGTTCTTC.